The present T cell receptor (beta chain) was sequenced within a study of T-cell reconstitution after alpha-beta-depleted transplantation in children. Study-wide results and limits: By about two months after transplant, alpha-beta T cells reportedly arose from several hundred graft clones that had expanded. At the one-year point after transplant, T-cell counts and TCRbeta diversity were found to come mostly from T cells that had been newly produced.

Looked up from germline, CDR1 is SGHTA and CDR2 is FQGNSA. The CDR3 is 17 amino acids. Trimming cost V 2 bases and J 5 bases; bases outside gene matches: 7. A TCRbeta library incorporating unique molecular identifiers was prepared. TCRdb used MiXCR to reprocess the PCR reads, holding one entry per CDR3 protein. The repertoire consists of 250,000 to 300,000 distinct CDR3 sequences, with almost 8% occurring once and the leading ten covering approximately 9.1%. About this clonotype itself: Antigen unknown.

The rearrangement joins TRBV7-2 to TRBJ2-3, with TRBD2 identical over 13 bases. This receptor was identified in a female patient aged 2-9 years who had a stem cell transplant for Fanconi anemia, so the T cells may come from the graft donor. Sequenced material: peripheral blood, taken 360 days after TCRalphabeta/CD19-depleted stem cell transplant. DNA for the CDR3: TGTGCCAGCAGCTTACAGACTAGCGGGAGGTCTGGAGATACGCAGTATTTT. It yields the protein CASSLQTSGRSGDTQYF.